The rows below give T cell receptor beta chains drawn from one sample of a study of tumor-infiltrating T cells and Merkel cell polyomavirus. TCRdb's copy holds only in-frame clones and misses some; the assay was immunoSEQ multiplex PCR. Of 3,000 or so clones listed, roughly 81% are singletons. Sequences were obtained from tumor tissue. Receptors were obtained from a man aged 50-60 years with Merkel cell carcinoma. CDR3s include the opening cysteine and the closing phenylalanine or tryptophan. D genes are given only for firm matches. Rows may omit the clone size; those that give it use once, few, many or a size class.

TRBV6-1	TRBJ1-3	.	.	CASSEEAGGPYGNTIYF	TGTGCCAGCAGTGAAGAGGCGGGGGGACCGTATGGAAACACCATATATTTT
TRBV19	TRBJ2-3	TRBD2	.	CASSIPGGADTQYF	TGTGCCAGTAGTATACCGGGGGGGGCAGATACGCAGTATTTT
TRBV5-4	TRBJ2-5	TRBD2	.	CASSLEPSGGVRQETQYF	TGTGCCAGCAGCTTGGAGCCTAGCGGGGGGGTGAGGCAAGAGACCCAGTACTTC
TRBV6-5	TRBJ1-2	TRBD1	.	CAIPGQGAGGYTF	TGTGCCATCCCGGGACAGGGGGCGGGAGGCTACACCTTC
TRBV6-5	TRBJ1-2	TRBD1	.	CASSYGQGGGYTF	TGTGCCAGCAGTTATGGACAGGGTGGGGGCTACACCTTC
TRBV19	TRBJ2-2	.	.	CASNGGSNTGELFF	TGTGCCAGTAATGGCGGATCGAACACCGGGGAGCTGTTTTTT
TRBV6-1	TRBJ1-1	TRBD1	.	CASSAQDRVTEAFF	TGTGCCAGCAGTGCCCAGGACAGGGTCACTGAAGCTTTCTTT
TRBV7-8	TRBJ2-1	.	.	CASSTPTGGNEQFF	TGTGCCAGCAGCACCCCGACAGGAGGCAATGAGCAGTTCTTC
TRBV15	TRBJ1-6	.	.	CATSTTFLSYNSPLHF	TGTGCCACCAGCACGACATTCCTCTCCTATAATTCACCCCTCCACTTT
TRBV19	TRBJ1-2	.	.	CASTEQGRDYGYTF	TGTGCCAGTACGGAACAGGGTCGGGACTATGGCTACACCTTC
TRBV29-1	TRBJ1-2	.	.	CSAWEGRDPSANYGYTF	TGCAGCGCCTGGGAGGGGCGGGACCCCTCGGCTAACTATGGCTACACCTTC
TRBV2	TRBJ1-1	TRBD1	large	CASSVRGQGITEAFF	TGTGCCAGCAGTGTAAGGGGACAGGGTATAACTGAAGCTTTCTTT
TRBV14	TRBJ2-1	.	.	CASSQASYNEQFF	TGTGCCAGCAGCCAAGCGAGTTACAATGAGCAGTTCTTC
TRBV5-6	TRBJ1-2	.	.	CASSIGTNYGYTF	TGTGCCAGCAGCATCGGGACTAACTATGGCTACACCTTC
TRBV7-2	TRBJ1-1	.	.	CASSLTGGGTEAFF	TGTGCCAGCAGCTTAACGGGGGGCGGCACTGAAGCTTTCTTT
TRBV15	TRBJ2-3	TRBD2	.	CATSRGLAGEYSTDTQYF	TGTGCCACCAGCAGAGGTCTAGCGGGGGAGTATAGCACAGATACGCAGTATTTT
TRBV14	TRBJ2-1	TRBD1	few	CASGQATYNEQFF	TGTGCCAGCGGACAGGCGACCTACAATGAGCAGTTCTTC
TRBV10-1	TRBJ2-3	.	once	CASSELQGHTDTQYF	TGCGCCAGCAGTGAGTTACAGGGCCACACAGATACGCAGTATTTT
TRBV10-2	TRBJ1-5	.	.	CASRGLLNQPQHF	TGCGCCAGCCGAGGACTCCTCAATCAGCCCCAGCATTTT
TRBV7-7	TRBJ2-2	.	.	CASTEGEATGELFF	TGTGCCAGCACCGAGGGCGAGGCTACCGGGGAGCTGTTTTTT
TRBV11-1	TRBJ2-1	.	.	CASSSSQGYGDEQFF	TGTGCCAGCAGCTCCTCCCAGGGGTATGGGGATGAGCAGTTCTTC
TRBV4-1	TRBJ2-2	TRBD2	few	CASSHRLAGGTGELFF	TGCGCCAGCAGCCATAGACTAGCGGGGGGGACCGGGGAGCTGTTTTTT
TRBV11-3	TRBJ2-2	.	.	CASSSSVTGELFF	TGTGCCAGCAGCTCTAGTGTCACCGGGGAGCTGTTTTTT
TRBV28	TRBJ1-3	TRBD1	once	CASSRDREATIYF	TGTGCCAGCAGCCGGGACAGGGAGGCCACCATATATTTT
TRBV4-3	TRBJ2-1	.	.	CASSPRKGGDNEQFF	TGCGCCAGCAGCCCGAGGAAAGGGGGGGACAATGAGCAGTTCTTC
TRBV30	TRBJ1-2	.	.	CAWSGWEGIYGYTF	TGTGCCTGGAGTGGGTGGGAGGGTATCTATGGCTACACCTTC
TRBV7-2	TRBJ2-5	TRBD1	.	CASSQNRGRETQYF	TGTGCCAGCAGCCAGAACAGGGGACGAGAGACCCAGTACTTC
TRBV30	TRBJ1-6	.	.	CAWRLFSPLHF	TGTGCCTGGAGGTTATTTTCACCCCTCCACTTT
TRBV6-6	TRBJ2-4	.	.	CASSYSTQPGDIQYF	TGTGCCAGCAGTTACTCAACGCAACCCGGGGACATTCAGTACTTC
TRBV30	TRBJ2-5	TRBD1	.	CAWSQTGRETQYF	TGTGCCTGGAGTCAGACAGGGCGGGAGACCCAGTACTTC
TRBV11-3	TRBJ1-2	TRBD1	.	CASRTGGGGYTF	TGTGCCAGCAGGACAGGGGGCGGTGGCTACACCTTC
TRBV28	TRBJ1-3	.	.	CASSPLTGTGNTIYF	TGTGCCAGCAGCCCCCTTACAGGCACTGGAAACACCATATATTTT
TRBV10-2	TRBJ1-1	.	.	CASSDQYTGNTEAFF	TGCGCCAGCAGTGACCAGTACACAGGGAACACTGAAGCTTTCTTT